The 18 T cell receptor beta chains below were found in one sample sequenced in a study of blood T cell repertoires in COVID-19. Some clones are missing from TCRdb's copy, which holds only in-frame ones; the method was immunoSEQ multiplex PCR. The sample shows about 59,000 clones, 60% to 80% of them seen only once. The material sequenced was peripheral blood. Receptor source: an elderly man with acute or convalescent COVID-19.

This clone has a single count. The CDR3 protein is CASSWVGRDGETQYF. The CDR3 DNA sequence: TGTGCCAGCAGTTGGGTCGGGAGGGATGGTGAGACCCAGTACTTC. The V and J genes are TRBV6-5 and TRBJ2-5, with 8 bases identical to TRBD2. The CDR3 is made up of 15 amino acids. V shed 4 bases, J shed 5 bases, and the junction held 9 bases outside the gene matches. Germline V lookup: CDR1 MNHEY, CDR2 SVGAGI.

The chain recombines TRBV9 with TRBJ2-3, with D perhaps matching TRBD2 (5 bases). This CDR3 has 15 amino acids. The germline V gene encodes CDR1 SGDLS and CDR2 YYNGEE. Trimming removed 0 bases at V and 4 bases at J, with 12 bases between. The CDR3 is CASSVAGSGPDTQYF. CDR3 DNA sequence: TGTGCCAGCAGCGTAGCGGGATCGGGCCCAGATACGCAGTATTTT.

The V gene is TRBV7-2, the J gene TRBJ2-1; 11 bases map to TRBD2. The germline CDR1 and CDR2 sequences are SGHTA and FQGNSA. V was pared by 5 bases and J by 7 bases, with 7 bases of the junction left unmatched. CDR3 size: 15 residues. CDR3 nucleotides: TGTGCCAGCAGCCAGACCACTAGCGGGAGAAATGAGCAGTTCTTC. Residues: CASSQTTSGRNEQFF.

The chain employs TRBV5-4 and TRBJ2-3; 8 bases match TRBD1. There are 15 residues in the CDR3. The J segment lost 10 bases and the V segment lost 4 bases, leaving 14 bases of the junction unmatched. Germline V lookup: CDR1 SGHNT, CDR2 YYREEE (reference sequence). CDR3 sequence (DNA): TGTGCCAGCAGCAGGCGGACAGGGACGGGCTTTCCGCAGTATTTT. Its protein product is CASSRRTGTGFPQYF.

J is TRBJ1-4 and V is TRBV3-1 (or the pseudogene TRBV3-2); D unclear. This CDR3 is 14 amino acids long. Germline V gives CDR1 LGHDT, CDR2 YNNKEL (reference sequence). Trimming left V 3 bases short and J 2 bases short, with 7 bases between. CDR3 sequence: CASSQRGTNEKLFF. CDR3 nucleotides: TGTGCCAGCAGCCAGCGGGGTACTAATGAAAAACTGTTTTTT.

In nucleotides, the CDR3 is TGTGCCAGCAGTGAACCCGAAAGGACTAGCGGGATCTACAATGAGCAGTTCTTC. This gives the protein CASSEPERTSGIYNEQFF. The chain joins TRBV6-1 to TRBJ2-1, with 12 bases fitting TRBD2. This CDR3 has 18 amino acids. V was pared by 2 bases and J by 3 bases, with 8 bases of the junction left unmatched. Germline V gives CDR1 MNHNS, CDR2 SASEGT.

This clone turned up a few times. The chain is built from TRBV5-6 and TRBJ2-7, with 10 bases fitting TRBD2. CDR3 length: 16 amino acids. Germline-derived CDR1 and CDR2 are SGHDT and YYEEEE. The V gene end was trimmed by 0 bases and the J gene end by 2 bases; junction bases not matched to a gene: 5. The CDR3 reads CASSLVGLAKAYEQYF. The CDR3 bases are TGTGCCAGCAGCTTGGTGGGACTAGCGAAGGCCTACGAGCAGTACTTC.

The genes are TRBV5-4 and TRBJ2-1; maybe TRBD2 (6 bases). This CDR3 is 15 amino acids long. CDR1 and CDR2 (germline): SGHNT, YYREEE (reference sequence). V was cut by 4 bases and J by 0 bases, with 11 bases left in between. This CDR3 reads CASSPAGPSYNEQFF. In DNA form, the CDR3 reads TGTGCCAGCAGCCCAGCGGGTCCCTCCTACAATGAGCAGTTCTTC.

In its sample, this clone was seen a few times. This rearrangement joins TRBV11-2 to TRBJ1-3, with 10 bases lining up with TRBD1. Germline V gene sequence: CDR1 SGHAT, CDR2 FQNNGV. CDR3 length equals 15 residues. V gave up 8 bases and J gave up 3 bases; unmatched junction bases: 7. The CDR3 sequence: CASRRQGAFGNTIYF. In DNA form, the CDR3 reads TGTGCCAGCCGTAGACAGGGGGCTTTTGGAAACACCATATATTTT.

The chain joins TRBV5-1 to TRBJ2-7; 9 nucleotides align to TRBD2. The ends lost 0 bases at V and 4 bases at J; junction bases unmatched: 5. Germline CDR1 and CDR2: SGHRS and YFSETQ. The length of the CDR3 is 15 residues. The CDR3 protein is CASSLVASGAYEQYF. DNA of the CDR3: TGCGCCAGCAGCTTGGTGGCTAGCGGGGCTTACGAGCAGTACTTC.

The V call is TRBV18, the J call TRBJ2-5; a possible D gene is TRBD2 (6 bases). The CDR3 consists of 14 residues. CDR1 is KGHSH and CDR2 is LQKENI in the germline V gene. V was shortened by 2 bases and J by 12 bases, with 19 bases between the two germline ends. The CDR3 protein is CASSPNLGTLNEYF. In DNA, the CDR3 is TGTGCCAGCTCACCAAATCTTGGGACTCTCAACGAGTACTTC.

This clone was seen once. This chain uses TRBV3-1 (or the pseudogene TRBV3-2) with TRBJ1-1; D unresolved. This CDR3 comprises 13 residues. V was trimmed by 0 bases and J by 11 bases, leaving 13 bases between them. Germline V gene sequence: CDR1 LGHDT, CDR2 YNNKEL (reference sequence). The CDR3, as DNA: TGTGCCAGCAGCCAAGATCCCCATGCGGGGGCTTTCTTT. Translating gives CASSQDPHAGAFF.

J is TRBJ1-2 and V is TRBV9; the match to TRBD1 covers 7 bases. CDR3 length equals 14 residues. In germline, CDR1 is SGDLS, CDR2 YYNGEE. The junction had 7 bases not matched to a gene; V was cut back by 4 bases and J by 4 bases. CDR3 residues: CASSPQGGGYGYTF. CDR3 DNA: TGTGCCAGCAGCCCCCAGGGGGGAGGCTATGGCTACACCTTC.

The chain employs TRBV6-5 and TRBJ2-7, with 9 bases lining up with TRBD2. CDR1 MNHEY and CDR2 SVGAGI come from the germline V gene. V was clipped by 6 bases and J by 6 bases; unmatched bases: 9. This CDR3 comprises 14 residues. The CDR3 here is CASRSLAGSSEQYF. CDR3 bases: TGTGCCAGCAGAAGCCTAGCGGGATCTAGCGAGCAGTACTTC.

The CDR3 spells CASSRRPTSGEKLFF. The DNA for the CDR3 is TGTGCCAGCAGTCGTCGACCGACCTCCGGGGAAAAACTGTTTTTT. This rearrangement joins TRBV6-6 to TRBJ1-4; D is unclear. CDR1 MNHNY and CDR2 SVGAGI come from the germline V gene (reference sequence). The V end was cut by 5 bases, the J end by 8 bases, with 18 bases between. The CDR3 has 15 amino acids.

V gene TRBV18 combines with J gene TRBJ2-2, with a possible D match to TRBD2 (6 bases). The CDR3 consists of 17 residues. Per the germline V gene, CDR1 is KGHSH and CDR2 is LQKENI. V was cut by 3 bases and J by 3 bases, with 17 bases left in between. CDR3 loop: CASSPSLTGTHTGELFF. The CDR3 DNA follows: TGTGCCAGCTCACCTTCGCTGACGGGGACTCACACCGGGGAGCTGTTTTTT.

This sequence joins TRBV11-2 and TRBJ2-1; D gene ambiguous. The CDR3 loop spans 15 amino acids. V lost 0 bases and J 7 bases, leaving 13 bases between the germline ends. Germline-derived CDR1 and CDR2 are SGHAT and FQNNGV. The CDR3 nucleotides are TGTGCCAGCAGCTTAGAGTCCCGTCGTGTTAATGAGCAGTTCTTC. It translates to CASSLESRRVNEQFF.

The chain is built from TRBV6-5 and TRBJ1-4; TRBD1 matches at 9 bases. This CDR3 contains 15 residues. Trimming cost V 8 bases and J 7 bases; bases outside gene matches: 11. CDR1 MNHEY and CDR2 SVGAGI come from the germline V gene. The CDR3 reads CASRDRAIGGEKLFF. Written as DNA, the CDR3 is TGTGCCAGCCGGGACAGGGCGATCGGGGGTGAAAAACTGTTTTTT.